This T cell receptor beta chain comes out of a study of low-dose radiotherapy and immunotherapy resistance in tumors. The overall study: With fractions of 0.5 Gy given every 2 weeks, Cohort 1 accumulated a total of 6.5 Gy.

V lost 6 bases, J lost 4 bases, and 4 bases lay in between. Looked up from germline, CDR1 is LNHDA and CDR2 is SQIVND (reference sequence). The CDR3 covers 11 residues. With TRAV- and TRBV-specific primers, first-strand cDNA was made, covering the alpha and beta chains. For amplifying TCRs, the PCR ran for approximately 18 cycles with Phusion, which was used together with a constant-region primer and the adapter on the V primers. Each CDR3 protein gets one entry after TCRdb re-called the reads with MiXCR. This sample has some 85,000 distinct CDR3 sequences, with 18% found just once. Time point described: before trial treatment.

The specimen comprised PBMCs, sampled before treatment. The sequence derives from a male donor with prostate cancer. The chain couples TRBV19 to TRBJ1-5; no clear D gene. CDR3 DNA sequence: TGTGCCAGTAGCGGTAATCAGCCCCAGCATTTT. Amino acid sequence: CASSGNQPQHF.